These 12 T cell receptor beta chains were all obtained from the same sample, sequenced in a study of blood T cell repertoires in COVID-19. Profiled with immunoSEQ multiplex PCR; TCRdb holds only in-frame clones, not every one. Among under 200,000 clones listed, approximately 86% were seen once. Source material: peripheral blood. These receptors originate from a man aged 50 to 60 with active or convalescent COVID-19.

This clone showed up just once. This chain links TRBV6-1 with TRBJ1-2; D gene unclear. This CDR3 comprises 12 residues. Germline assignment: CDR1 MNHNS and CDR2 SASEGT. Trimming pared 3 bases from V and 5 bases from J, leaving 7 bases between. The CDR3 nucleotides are TGTGCCAGCAGTGAGAGTACGTATGGCTACACCTTC. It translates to CASSESTYGYTF.

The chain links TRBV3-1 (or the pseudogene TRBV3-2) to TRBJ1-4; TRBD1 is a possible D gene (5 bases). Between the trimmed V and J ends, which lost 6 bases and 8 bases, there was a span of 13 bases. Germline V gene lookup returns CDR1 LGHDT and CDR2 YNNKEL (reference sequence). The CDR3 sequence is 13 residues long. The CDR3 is CASSLAGYEKLFF. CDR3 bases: TGTGCCAGCAGTCTGGCAGGGTACGAAAAACTGTTTTTT.

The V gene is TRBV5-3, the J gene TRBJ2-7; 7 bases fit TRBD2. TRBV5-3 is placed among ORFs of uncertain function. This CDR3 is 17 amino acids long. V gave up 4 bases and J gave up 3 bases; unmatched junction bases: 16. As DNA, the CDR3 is TGTGCCAGAAGCCCGAGGGGAGGGCCGGTCGGGTGCTACGAGCAGTACTTC. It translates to CARSPRGGPVGCYEQYF.

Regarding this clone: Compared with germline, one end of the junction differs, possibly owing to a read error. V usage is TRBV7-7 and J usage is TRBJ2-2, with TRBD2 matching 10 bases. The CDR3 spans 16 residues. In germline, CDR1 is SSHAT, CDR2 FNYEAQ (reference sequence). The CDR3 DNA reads TGTGCTAGCAGCCCGGCTAGCGGGGGGAACACCGGGGAGCTGTTTTTT. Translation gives CASSPASGGNTGELFF.

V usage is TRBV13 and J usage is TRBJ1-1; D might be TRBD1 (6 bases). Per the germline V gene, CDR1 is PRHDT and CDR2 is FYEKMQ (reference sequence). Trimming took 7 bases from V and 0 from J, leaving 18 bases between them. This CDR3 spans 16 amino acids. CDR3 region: CASKTGMTLLNTEAFF. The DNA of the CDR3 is TGTGCCAGCAAAACAGGGATGACCCTTCTGAACACTGAAGCTTTCTTT.

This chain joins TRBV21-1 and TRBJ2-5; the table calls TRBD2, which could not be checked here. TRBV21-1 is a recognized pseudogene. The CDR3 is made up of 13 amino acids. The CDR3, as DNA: TGTGCCAGCAGCAAAAAGGGAGACGAGACCCAGTACTTC. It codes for CASSKKGDETQYF.

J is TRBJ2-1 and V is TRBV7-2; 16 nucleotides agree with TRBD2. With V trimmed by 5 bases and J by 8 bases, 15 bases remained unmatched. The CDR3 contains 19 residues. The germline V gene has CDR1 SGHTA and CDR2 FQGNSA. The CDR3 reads CASSPGLAGGPDVLDEQFF. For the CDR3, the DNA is TGTGCCAGCAGCCCGGGACTAGCGGGGGGGCCGGACGTATTGGATGAGCAGTTCTTC.

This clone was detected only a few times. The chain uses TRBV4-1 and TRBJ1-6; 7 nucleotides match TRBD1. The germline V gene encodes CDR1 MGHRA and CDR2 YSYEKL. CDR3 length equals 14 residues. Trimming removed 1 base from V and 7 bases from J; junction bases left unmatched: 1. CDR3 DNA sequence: TGCGCCAGCAGCCAAGGGACAGGCAATTCACCCCTCCACTTT. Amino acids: CASSQGTGNSPLHF.

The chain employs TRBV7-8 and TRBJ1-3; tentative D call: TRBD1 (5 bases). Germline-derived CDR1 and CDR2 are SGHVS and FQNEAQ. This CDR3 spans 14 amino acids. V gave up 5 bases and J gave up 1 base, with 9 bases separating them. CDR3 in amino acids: CASSLTDSGNTIYF. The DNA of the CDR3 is TGTGCCAGCAGCCTGACAGATTCTGGAAACACCATATATTTT.

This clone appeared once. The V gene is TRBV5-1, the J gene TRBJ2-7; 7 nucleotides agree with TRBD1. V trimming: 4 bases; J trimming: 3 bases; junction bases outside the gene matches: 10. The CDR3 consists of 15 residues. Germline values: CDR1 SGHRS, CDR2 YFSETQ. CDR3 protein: CASSDPGQINYEQYF. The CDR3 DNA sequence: TGCGCCAGCAGCGATCCGGGACAGATAAACTACGAGCAGTACTTC. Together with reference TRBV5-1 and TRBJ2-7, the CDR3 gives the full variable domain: KAGVTQTPRYLIKTRGQQVTLSCSPISGHRSVSWYQQTPGQGLQFLFEYFSETQRNKGNFPGRFSGRQFSNSRSEMNVSTLELGDSALYLCASSDPGQINYEQYFGPGTRLTVT.

For the CDR3, the DNA is TGTGCCAGCAGCGATAGCGGGGGGACAAGGACCGGGGAGCTGTTTTTT. Amino acids: CASSDSGGTRTGELFF. The rearrangement links TRBV5-4 to TRBJ2-2, with 10 bases lining up with TRBD2. J lost 5 bases, V lost 4 bases, and 8 bases had no gene match. The CDR3 loop spans 16 amino acids. Germline V CDR1 and CDR2: SGHNT, YYREEE (reference sequence).

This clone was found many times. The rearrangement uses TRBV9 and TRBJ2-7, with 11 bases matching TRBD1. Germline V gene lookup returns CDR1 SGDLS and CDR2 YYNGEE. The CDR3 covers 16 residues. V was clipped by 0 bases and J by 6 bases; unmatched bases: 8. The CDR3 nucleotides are TGTGCCAGCAGCGTAGGGGTAGGACAGGGGGCTGGCGAGCAGTACTTC. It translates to CASSVGVGQGAGEQYF. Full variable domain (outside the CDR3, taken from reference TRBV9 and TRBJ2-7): DSGVTQTPKHLITATGQRVTLRCSPRSGDLSVYWYQQSLDQGLQFLIQYYNGEERAKGNILERFSAQQFPDLHSELNLSSLELGDSALYFCASSVGVGQGAGEQYFGPGTRLTVT.